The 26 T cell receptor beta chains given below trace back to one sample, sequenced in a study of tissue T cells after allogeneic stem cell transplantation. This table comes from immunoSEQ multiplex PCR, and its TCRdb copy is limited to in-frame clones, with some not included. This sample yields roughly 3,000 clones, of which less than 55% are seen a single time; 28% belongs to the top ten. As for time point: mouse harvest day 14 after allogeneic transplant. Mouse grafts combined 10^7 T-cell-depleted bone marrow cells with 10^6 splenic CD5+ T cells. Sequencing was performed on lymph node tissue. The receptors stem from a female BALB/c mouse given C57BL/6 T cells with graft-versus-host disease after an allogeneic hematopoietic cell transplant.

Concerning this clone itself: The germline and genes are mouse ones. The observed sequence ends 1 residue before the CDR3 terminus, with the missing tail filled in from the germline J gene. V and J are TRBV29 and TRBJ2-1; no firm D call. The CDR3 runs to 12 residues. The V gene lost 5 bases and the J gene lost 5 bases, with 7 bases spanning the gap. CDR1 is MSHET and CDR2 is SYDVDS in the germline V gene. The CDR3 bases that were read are TGTGCTAGCAGTCCATACAATGCTGAGCAGTTC. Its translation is CASSPYNAEQF. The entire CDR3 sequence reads CASSPYNAEQFF.

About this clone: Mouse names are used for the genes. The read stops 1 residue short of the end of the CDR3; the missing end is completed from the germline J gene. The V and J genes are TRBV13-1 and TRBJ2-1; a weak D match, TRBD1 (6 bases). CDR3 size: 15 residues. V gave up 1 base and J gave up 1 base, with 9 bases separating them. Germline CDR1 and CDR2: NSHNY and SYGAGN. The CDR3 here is CASSDHRGNYAEQFF. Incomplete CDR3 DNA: TGTGCCAGCAGTGATCATAGGGGGAACTATGCTGAGCAGTTC.

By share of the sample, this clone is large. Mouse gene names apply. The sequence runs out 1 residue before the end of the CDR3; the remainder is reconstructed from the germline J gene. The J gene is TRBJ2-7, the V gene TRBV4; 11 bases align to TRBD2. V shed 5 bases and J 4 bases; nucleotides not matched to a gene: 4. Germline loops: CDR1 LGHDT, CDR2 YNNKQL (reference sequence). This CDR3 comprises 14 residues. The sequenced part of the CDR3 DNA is TGTGCCAGCAGCACCGGGACTGGGGGTTATGAACAGTAC. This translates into CASSTGTGGYEQY. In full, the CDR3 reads CASSTGTGGYEQYF.

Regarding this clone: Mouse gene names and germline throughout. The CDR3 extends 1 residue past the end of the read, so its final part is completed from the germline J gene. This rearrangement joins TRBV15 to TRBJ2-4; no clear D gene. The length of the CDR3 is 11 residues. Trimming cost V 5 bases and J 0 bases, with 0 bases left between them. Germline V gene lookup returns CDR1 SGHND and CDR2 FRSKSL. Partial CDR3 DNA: TGTGCCAGCAGTAGTCAAAACACCTTGTAC. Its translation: CASSSQNTLY. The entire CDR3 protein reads CASSSQNTLYF.

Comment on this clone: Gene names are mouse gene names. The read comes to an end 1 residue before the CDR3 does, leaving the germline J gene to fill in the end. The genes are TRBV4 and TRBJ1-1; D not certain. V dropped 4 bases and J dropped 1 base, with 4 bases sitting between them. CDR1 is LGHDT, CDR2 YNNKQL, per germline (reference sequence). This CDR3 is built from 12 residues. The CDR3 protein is CASSLENTEVFF. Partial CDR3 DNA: TGTGCCAGCAGCTTGGAAAACACAGAAGTCTTC.

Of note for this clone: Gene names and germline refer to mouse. The CDR3 DNA, read in part, is TGTGCCAGCAGTCTGGACAGGGGGCAGAATTCGCCCCTCTAC. This sequence encodes CASSLDRGQNSPLY. The whole CDR3 protein reads CASSLDRGQNSPLYF. The chain links TRBV26 to TRBJ1-6; 10 bases are shared with TRBD1. The read is 1 residue too short to cover the CDR3 end, so that end is filled in from the germline J gene. TRBJ1-6 is sorted into the ORF group, with uncertain function. V trimming: 2 bases; J trimming: 7 bases; junction bases outside the gene matches: 2. Germline V gene sequence: CDR1 KGHPV, CDR2 FQNQEV (reference sequence). This CDR3 has 15 amino acids.

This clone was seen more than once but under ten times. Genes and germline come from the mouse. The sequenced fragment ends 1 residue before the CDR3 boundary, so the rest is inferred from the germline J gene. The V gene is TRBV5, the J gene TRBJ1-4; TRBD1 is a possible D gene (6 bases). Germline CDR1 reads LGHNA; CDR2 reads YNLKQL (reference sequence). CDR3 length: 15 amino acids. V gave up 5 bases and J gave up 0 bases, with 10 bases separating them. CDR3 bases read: TGTGCCAGCAGCTCCGGGACAATTTCCAACGAAAGATTATTT. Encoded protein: CASSSGTISNERLF. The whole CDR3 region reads CASSSGTISNERLFF.

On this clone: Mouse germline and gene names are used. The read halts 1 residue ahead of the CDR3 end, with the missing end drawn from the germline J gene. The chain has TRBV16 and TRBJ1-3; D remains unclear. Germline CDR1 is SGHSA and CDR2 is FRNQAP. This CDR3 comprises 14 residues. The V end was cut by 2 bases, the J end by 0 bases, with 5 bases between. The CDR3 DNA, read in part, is TGTGCAAGCAGCTTACAGGATTCTGGAAATACGCTCTAT. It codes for CASSLQDSGNTLY. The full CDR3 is CASSLQDSGNTLYF.

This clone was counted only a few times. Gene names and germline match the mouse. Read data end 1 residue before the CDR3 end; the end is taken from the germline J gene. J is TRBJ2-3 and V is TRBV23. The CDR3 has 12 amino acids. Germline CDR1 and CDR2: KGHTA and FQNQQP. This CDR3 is CSSSQGAETLYF. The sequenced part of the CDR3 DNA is TGCTCCAGCAGTCAAGGTGCAGAAACGCTGTAT. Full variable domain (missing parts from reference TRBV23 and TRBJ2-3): DAAVTQKPRYLIKMKGQEAEMKCIPEKGHTAVFWYQQKQSKELKFLIYFQNQQPLDQIDMVKERFSAVCPSSSLCSLGIRTCEAEDSALYLCSSSQGAETLYFGSGTRLTVL.

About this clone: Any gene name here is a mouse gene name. The covered CDR3 bases are TGTGCCAGCAGTTACTGGGGGGGCTATGCTGAGCAGTTC. Amino acids: CASSYWGGYAEQF. The full CDR3 sequence reads CASSYWGGYAEQFF. The V and J genes are TRBV22 and TRBJ2-1; the table's D call TRBD2 went unverified against the DNA. The read ends 1 residue before the CDR3 terminus; that terminus is restored from the germline J gene. TRBV22 is flagged as a pseudogene. The CDR3 consists of 14 residues.

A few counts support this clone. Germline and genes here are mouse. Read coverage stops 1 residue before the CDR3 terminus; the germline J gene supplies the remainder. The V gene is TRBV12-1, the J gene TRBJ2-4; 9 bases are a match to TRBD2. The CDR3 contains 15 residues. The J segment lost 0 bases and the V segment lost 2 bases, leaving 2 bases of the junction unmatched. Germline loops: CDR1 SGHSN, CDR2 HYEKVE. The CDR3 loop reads CASSPTGGSQNTLYF. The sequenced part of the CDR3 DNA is TGTGCCAGCTCTCCGACTGGGGGTAGTCAAAACACCTTGTAC.

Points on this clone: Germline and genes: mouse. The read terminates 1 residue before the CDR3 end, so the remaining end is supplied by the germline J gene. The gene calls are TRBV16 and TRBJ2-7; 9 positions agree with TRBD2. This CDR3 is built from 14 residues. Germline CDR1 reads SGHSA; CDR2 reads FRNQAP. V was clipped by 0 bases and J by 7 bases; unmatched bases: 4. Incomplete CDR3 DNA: TGTGCAAGCAGCTTAGACTGGGGGGGAGGAGAACAGTAC. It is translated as CASSLDWGGGEQY. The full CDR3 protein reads CASSLDWGGGEQYF.

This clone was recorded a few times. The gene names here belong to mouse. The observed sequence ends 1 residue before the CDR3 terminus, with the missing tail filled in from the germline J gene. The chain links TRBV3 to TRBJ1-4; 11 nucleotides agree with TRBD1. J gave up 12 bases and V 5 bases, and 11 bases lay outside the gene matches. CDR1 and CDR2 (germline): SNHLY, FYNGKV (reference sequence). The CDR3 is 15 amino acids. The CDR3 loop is CASSHRDRGGRGLFF. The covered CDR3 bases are TGTGCCAGCAGCCACCGGGACAGGGGGGGTCGTGGATTATTT.

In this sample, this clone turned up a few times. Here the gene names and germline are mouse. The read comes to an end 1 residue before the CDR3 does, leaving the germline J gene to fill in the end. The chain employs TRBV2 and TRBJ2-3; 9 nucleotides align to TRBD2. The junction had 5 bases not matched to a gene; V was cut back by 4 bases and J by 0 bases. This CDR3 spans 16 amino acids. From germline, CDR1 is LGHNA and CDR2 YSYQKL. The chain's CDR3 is CASSPDWGTSAETLYF. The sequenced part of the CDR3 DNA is TGTGCCAGCAGCCCCGACTGGGGGACTAGTGCAGAAACGCTGTAT.

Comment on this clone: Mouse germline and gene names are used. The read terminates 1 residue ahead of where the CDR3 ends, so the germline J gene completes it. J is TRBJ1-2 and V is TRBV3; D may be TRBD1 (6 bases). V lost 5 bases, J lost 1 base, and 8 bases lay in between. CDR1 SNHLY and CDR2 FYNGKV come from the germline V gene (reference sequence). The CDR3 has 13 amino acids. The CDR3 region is CASSVRGNSDYTF. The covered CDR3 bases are TGTGCCAGCAGCGTCAGGGGAAACTCCGACTACACC.

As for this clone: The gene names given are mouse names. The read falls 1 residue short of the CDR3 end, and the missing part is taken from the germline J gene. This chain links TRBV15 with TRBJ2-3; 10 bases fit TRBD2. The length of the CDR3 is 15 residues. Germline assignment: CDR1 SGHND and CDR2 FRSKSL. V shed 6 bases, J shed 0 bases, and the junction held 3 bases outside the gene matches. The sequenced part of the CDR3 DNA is TGTGCCAGCAGGACTGGGGGGTCTAGTGCAGAAACGCTGTAT. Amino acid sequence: CASRTGGSSAETLY. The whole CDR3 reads CASRTGGSSAETLYF. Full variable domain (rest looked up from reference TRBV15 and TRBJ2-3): DAGVTQTPRHEVAEKGQTIILKCEPVSGHNDLFWYRQTKIQGLELLSYFRSKSLMEDGGAFKDRFKAEMLNSSFSTLKIQPTEPKDSAVYLCASRTGGSSAETLYFGSGTRLTVL.

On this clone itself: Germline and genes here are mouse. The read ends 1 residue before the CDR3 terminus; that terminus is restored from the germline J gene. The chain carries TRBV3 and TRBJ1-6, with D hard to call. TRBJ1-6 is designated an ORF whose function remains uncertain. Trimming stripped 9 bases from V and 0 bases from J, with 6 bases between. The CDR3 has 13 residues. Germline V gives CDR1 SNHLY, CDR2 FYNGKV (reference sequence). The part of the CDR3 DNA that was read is TGTGCCAGAAGGGTTTCCTATAATTCGCCCCTCTAC. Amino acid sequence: CARRVSYNSPLY. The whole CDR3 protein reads CARRVSYNSPLYF.

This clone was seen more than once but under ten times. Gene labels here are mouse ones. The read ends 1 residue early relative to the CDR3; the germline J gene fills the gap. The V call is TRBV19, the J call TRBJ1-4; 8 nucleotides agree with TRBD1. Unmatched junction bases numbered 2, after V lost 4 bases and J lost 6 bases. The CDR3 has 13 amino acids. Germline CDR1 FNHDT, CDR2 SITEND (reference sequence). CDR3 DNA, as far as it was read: TGTGCCAGCAGTCAGGGGGCCCACGAAAGATTATTT. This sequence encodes CASSQGAHERLF. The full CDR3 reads CASSQGAHERLFF.

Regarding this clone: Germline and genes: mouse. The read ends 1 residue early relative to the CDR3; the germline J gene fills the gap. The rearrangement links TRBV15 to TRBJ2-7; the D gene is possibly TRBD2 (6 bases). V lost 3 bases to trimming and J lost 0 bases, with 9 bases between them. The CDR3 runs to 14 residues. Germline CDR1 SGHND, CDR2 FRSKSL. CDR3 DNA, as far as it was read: TGTGCCAGCAGTTTTAACTGGGTCTCCTATGAACAGTAC. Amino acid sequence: CASSFNWVSYEQY. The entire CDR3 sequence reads CASSFNWVSYEQYF.

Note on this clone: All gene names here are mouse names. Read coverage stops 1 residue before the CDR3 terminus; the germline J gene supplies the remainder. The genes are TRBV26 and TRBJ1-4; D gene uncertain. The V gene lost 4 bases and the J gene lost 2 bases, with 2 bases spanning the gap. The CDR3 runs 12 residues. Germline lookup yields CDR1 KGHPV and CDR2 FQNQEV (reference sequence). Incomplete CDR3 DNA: TGTGCCAGCAGTCAGTCCAACGAAAGATTATTT. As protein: CASSQSNERLF. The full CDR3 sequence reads CASSQSNERLFF.

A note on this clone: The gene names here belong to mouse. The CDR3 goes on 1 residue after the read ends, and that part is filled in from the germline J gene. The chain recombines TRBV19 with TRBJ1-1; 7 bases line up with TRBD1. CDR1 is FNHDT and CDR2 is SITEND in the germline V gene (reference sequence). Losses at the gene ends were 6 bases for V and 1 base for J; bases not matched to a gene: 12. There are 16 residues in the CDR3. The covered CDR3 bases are TGTGCCAGCAACCCGAGACAGGGAAGGGGGAACACAGAAGTCTTC. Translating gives CASNPRQGRGNTEVF. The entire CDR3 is CASNPRQGRGNTEVFF. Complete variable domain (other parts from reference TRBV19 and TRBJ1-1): GGIITQTPKFLIGQEGQKLTLKCQQNFNHDTMYWYRQDSGKGLRLIYYSITENDLQKGDLSEGYDASREKKSSFSLTVTSAQKNEMAVFLCASNPRQGRGNTEVFFGKGTRLTVV.

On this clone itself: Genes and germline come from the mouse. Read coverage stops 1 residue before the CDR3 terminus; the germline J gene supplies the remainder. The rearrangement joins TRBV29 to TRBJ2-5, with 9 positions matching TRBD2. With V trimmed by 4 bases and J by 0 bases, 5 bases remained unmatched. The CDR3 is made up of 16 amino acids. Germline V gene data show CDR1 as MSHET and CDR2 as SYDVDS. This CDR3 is CASSSNWGANQDTQYF. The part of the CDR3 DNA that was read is TGTGCTAGCAGTTCAAACTGGGGGGCTAACCAAGACACCCAGTAC.

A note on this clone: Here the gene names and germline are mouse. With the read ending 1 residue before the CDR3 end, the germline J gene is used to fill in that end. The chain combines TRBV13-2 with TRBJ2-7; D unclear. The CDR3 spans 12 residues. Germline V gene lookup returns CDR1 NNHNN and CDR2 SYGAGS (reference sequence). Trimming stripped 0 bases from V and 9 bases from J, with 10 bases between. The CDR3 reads CASGDAGRIQYF. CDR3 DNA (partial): TGTGCCAGCGGTGATGCGGGCCGAATACAGTAC.

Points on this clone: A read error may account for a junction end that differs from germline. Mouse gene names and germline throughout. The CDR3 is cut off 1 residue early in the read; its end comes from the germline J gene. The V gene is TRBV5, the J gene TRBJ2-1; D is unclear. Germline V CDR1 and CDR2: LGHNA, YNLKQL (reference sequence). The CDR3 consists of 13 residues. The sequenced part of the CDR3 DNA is TGTGCCGGCAGCCAAAACTTCTATGCTGAGCAGTTC. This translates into CAGSQNFYAEQF. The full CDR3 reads CAGSQNFYAEQFF.

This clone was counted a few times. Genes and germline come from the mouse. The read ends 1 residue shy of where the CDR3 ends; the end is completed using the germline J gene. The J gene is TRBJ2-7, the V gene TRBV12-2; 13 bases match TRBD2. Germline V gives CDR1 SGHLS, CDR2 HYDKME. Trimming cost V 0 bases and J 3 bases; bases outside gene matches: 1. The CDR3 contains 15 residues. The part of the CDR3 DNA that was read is TGTGCCAGCTCTCTCCGGGACTGGGGGGGCTATGAACAGTAC. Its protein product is CASSLRDWGGYEQY. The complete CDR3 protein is CASSLRDWGGYEQYF.

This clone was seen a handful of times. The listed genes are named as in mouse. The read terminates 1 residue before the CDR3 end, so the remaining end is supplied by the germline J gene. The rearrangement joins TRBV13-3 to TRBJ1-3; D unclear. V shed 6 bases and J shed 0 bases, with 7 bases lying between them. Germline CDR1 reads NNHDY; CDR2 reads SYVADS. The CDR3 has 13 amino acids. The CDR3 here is CASNQNSGNTLYF. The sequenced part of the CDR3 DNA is TGTGCCAGCAACCAAAATTCTGGAAATACGCTCTAT.